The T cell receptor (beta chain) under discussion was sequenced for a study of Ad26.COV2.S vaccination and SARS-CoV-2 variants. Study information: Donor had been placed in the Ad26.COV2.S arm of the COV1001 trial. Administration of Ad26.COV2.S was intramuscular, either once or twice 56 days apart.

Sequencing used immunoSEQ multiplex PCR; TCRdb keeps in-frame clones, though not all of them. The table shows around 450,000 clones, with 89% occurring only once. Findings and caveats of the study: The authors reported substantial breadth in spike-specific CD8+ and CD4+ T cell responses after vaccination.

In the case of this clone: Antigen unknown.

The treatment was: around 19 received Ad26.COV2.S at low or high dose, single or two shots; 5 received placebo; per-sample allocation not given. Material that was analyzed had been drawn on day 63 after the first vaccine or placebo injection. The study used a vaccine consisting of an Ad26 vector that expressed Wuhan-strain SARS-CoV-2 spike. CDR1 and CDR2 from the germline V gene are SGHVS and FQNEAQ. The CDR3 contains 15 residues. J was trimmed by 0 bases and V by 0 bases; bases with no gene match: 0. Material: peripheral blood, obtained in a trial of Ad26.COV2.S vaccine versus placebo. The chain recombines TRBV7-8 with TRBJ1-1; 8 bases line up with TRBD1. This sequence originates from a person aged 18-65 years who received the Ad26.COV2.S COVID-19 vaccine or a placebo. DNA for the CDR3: TGTGCCAGCAGCTTAGCGGGACAGGTGAACACTGAAGCTTTCTTT. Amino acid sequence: CASSLAGQVNTEAFF.